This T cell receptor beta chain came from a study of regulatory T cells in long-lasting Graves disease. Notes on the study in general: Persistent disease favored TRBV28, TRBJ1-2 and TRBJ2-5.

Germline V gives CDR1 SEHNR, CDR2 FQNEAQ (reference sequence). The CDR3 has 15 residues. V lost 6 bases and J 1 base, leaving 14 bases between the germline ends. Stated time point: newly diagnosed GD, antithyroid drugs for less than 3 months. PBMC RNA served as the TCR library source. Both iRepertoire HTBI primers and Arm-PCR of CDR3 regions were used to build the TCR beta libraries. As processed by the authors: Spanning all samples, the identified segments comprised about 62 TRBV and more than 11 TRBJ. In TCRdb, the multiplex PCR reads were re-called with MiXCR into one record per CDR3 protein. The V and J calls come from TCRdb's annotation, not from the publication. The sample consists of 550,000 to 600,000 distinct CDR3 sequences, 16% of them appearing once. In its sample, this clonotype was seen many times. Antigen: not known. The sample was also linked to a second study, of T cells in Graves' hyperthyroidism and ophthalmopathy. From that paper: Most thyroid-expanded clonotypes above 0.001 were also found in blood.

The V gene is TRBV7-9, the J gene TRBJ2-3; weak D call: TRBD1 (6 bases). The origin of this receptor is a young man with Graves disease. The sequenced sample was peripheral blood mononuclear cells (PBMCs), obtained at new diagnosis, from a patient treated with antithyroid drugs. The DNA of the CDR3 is TGTGCCAGCAGGCCTCGGGACACCCGCACAGATACGCAGTATTTT. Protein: CASRPRDTRTDTQYF.